The clone carrying this T cell receptor beta chain was seen only once. This sample is drawn from a study of T cells in Graves' hyperthyroidism and ophthalmopathy. Looked up from germline, CDR1 is SQVTM and CDR2 is ANQGSEA. The V and J ends lost 1 base and 3 bases respectively, with 15 bases between them. The CDR3 extends over 15 amino acids. RNA transcripts were the template for amplifying TCR beta CDR3 regions. A set of HTBI primers served as the primers for a first-round RT-PCR of the TCR CDR3. TCRdb independently ran MiXCR on the multiplex PCR reads; one entry per CDR3 protein. The profile shows approximately 700,000 distinct CDR3 sequences, nearly 45% of them singletons.

The rearrangement uses TRBV29-1 and TRBJ1-2, with a possible D match to TRBD1 (6 bases). Sequencing was carried out using peripheral blood or thyroid tissue (not recorded which). The TCR sequence derives from an adult man with Graves' disease, either hyperthyroidism or ophthalmopathy (not recorded which). The CDR3, as DNA: TGCAGCGTTGAAGCTTACGGACAGACTTACTATGGCTACACCTTC. Its protein product is CSVEAYGQTYYGYTF.